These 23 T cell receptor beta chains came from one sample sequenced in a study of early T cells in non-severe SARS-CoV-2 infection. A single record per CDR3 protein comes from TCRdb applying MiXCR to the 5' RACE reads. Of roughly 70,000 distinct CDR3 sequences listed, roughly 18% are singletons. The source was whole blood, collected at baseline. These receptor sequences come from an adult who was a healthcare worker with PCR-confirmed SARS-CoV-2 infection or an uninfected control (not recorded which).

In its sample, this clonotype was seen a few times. CDR3 loop: CASRRTSGTLGEQFF. CDR3 nucleotides: TGTGCCAGCAGGCGGACTAGCGGGACGCTCGGAGAGCAGTTCTTC. This chain connects TRBV14 to TRBJ2-1; 12 bases align to TRBD2. The CDR3 spans 15 residues. Trimming cost V 6 bases and J 10 bases; bases outside gene matches: 10. Germline V gives CDR1 SGHDN, CDR2 FVKESK.

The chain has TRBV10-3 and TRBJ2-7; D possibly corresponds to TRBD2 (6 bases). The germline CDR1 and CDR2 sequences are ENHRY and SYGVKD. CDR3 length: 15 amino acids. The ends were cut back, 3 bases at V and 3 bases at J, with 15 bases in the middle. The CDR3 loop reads CAISDHGSYSYEQYF. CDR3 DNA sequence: TGTGCCATCAGTGATCACGGGAGCTATAGCTACGAGCAGTACTTC.

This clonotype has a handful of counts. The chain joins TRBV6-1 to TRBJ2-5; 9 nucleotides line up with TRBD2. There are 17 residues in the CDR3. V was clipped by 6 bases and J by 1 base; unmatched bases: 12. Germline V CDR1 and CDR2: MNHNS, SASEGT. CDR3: CASRAFGLASFQETQYF. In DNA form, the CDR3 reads TGTGCCAGCAGAGCATTCGGACTAGCGTCCTTCCAAGAGACCCAGTACTTC.

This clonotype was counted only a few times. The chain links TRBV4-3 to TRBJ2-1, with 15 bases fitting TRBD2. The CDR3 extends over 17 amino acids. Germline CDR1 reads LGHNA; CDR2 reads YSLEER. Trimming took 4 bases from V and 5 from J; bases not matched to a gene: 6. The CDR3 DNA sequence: TGCGCCAGCAGCCCTGGGACTAGCGGGAGGAACCACAATGAGCAGTTCTTC. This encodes CASSPGTSGRNHNEQFF.

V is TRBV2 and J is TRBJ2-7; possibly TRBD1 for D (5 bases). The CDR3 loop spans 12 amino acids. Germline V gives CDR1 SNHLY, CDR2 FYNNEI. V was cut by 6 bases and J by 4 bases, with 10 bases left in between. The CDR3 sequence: CASRGREYEQYF. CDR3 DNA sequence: TGTGCCAGCAGGGGCAGGGAATACGAGCAGTACTTC.

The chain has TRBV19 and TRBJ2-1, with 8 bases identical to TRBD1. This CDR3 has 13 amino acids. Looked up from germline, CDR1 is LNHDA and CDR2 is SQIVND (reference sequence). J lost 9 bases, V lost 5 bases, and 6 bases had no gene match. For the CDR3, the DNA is TGTGCCAGTAGTGGCAGGGGGCCCGGTGAGCAGTTCTTC. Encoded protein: CASSGRGPGEQFF.

The CDR3 sequence is CAIRGQGSYEQYF. CDR3 coding DNA: TGTGCCATCAGGGGACAGGGATCCTACGAGCAGTACTTC. The chain links TRBV10-3 to TRBJ2-7, with 9 nucleotides matching TRBD1. The CDR3 is 13 residues long. Germline V gene lookup returns CDR1 ENHRY and CDR2 SYGVKD. The J segment lost 1 base and the V segment lost 6 bases, leaving 1 base of the junction unmatched.

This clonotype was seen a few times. This CDR3 reads CAISAGTPDTQYF. For the CDR3, the DNA is TGTGCCATCTCTGCGGGGACACCAGATACGCAGTATTTT. V is TRBV10-3 and J is TRBJ2-3; D possibly matches TRBD1 or TRBD2 (6 bases each). Trimming stripped 8 bases from V and 4 bases from J, with 13 bases between. This CDR3 has 13 amino acids. The germline V gene encodes CDR1 ENHRY and CDR2 SYGVKD.

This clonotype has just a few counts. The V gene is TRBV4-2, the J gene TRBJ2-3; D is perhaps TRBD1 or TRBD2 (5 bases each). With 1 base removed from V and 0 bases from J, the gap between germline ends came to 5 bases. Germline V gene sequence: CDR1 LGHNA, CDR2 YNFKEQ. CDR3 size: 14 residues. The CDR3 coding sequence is TGTGCCAGCAGCCAAGGGGACAGCACAGATACGCAGTATTTT. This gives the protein CASSQGDSTDTQYF.

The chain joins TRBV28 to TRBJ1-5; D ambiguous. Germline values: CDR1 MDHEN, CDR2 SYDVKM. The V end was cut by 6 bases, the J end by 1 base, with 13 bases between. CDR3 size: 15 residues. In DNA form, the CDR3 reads TGTGCCAGCAGCCTAGGAAGTTGGAGCAATCAGCCCCAGCATTTT. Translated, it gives CASSLGSWSNQPQHF.

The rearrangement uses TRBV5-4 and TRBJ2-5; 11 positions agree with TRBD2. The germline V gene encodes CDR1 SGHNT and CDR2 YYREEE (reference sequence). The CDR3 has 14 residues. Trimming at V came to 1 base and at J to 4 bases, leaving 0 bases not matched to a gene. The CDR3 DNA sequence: TGTGCCAGCAGCTTGCTAGCGGGGGGAGAGACCCAGTACTTC. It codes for CASSLLAGGETQYF. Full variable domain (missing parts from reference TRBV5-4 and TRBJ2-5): ETGVTQSPTHLIKTRGQQVTLRCSSQSGHNTVSWYQQALGQGPQFIFQYYREEENGRGNFPPRFSGLQFPNYSSELNVNALELDDSALYLCASSLLAGGETQYFGPGTRLLVL.

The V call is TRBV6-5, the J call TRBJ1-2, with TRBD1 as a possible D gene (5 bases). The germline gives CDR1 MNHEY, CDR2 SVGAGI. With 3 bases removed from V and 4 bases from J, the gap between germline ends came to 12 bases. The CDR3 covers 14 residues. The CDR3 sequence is CASSYEGRGYGYTF. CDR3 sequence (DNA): TGTGCCAGCAGTTATGAGGGACGGGGCTATGGCTACACCTTC.

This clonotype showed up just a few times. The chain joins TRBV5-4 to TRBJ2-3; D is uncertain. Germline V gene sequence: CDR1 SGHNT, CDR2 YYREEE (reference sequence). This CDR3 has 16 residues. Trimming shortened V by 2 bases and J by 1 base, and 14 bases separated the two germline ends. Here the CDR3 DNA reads TGTGCCAGCAGCTTCGGTGGGGTTTCCGGCACAGATACGCAGTATTTT. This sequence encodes CASSFGGVSGTDTQYF.

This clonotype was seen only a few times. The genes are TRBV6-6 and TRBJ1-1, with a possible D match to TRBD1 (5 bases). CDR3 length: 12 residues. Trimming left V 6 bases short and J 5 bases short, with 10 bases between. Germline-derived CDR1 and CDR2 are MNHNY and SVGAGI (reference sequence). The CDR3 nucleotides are TGTGCCAGCAGCTCAGGGAAAACTGAAGCTTTCTTT. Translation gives CASSSGKTEAFF.

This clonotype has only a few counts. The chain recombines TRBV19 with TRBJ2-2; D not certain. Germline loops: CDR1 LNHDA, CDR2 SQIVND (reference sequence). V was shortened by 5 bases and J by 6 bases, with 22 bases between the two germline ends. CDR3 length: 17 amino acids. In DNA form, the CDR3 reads TGTGCCAGTAGTTGGGAACTGGCGAATCGAGGCGCCGGGGAGCTGTTTTTT. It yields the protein CASSWELANRGAGELFF.

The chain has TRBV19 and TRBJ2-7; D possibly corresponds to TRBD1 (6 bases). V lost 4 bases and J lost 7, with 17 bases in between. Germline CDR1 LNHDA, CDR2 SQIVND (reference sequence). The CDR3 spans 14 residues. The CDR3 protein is CASSKGQGLREQYF. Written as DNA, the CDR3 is TGTGCCAGTAGTAAGGGACAAGGATTACGAGAGCAGTACTTC.

CDR3 sequence (DNA): TGTGCCAGCAGCTCCGACTTCCTGGGGGCTAGCACAGATACGCAGTATTTT. Protein: CASSSDFLGASTDTQYF. The chain uses TRBV5-4 and TRBJ2-3; a weak D match, TRBD1 (6 bases). Germline CDR1 is SGHNT and CDR2 is YYREEE (reference sequence). V lost 3 bases, J lost 0 bases, and 17 bases lay in between. The CDR3 totals 17 residues.

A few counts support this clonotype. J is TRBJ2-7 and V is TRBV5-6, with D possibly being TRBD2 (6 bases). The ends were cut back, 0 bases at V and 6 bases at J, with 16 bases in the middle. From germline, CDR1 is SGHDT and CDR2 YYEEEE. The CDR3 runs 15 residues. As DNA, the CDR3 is TGTGCCAGCAGCTTGGGACCCCCCGGAGGGCGCGAGCAGTACTTC. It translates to CASSLGPPGGREQYF.

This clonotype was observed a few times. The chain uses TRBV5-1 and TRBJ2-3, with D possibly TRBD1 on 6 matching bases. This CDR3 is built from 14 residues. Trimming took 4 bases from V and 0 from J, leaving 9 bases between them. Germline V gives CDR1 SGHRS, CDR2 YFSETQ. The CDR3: CASSPGDSTDTQYF. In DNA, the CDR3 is TGCGCCAGCAGCCCAGGGGACAGCACAGATACGCAGTATTTT.

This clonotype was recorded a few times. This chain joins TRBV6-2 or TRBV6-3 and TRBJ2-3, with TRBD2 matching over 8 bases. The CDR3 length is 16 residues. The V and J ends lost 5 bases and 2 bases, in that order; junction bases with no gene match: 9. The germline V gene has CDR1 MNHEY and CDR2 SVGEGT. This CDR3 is CASSPRTSRATDTQYF. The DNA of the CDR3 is TGTGCCAGCAGTCCTCGGACTAGCAGAGCCACAGATACGCAGTATTTT.

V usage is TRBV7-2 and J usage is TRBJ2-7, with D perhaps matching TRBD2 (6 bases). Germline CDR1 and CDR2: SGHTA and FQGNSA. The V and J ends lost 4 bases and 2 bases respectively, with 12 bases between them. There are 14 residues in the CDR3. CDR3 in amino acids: CASSSPGGTYEQYF. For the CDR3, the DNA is TGTGCCAGCAGCTCCCCCGGGGGAACCTACGAGCAGTACTTC.

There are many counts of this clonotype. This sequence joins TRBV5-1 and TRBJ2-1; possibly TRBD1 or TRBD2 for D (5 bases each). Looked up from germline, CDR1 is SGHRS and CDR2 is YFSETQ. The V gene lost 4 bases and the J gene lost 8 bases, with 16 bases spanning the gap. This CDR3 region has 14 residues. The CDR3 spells CASSTGRSLDEQFF. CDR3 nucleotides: TGCGCCAGCAGCACGGGGCGATCTTTGGATGAGCAGTTCTTC.

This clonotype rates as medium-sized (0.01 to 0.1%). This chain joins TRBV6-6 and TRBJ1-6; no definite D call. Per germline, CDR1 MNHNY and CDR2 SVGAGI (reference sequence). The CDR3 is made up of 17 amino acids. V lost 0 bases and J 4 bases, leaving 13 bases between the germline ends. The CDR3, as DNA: TGTGCCAGCAGTTACTCGGAGACGGATACTTATAATTCACCCCTCCACTTT. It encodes CASSYSETDTYNSPLHF.